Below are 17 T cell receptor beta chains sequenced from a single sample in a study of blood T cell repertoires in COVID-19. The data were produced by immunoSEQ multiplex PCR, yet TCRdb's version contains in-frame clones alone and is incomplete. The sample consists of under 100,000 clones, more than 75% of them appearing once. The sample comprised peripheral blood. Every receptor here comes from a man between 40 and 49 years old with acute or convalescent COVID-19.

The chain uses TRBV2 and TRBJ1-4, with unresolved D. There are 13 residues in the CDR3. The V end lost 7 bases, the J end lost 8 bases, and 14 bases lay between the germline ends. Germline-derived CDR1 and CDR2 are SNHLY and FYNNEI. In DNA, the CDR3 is TGTGCCAGCATAAGAGGGCTAGGGGAAAAACTGTTTTTT. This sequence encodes CASIRGLGEKLFF.

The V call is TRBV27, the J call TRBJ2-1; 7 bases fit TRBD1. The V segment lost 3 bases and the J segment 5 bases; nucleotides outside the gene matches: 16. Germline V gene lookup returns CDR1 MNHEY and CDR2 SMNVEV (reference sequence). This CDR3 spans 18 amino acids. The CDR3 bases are TGTGCCAGCAGTTTTAACCCACCCCCGGGACAGAAAAACAATGAGCAGTTCTTC. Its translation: CASSFNPPPGQKNNEQFF.

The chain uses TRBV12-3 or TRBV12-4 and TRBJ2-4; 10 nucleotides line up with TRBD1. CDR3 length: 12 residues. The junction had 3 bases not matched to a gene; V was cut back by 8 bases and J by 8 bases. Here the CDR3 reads CASGGQGYIQYF. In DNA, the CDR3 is TGTGCCAGCGGGGGACAGGGGTACATTCAGTACTTC.

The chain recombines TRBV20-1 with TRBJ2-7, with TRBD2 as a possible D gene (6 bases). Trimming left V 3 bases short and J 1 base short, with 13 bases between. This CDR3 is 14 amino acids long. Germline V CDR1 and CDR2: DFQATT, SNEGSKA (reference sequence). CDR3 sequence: CSASGDGGSYEQYF. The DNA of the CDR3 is TGCAGTGCTAGTGGGGACGGGGGTTCCTACGAGCAGTACTTC.

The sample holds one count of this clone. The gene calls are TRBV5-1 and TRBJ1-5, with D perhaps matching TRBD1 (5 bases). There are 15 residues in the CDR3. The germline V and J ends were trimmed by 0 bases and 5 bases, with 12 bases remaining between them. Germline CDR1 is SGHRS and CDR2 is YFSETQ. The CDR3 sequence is CASSLEGLSYQPQHF. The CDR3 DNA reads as TGCGCCAGCAGCTTGGAGGGACTCAGTTATCAGCCCCAGCATTTT.

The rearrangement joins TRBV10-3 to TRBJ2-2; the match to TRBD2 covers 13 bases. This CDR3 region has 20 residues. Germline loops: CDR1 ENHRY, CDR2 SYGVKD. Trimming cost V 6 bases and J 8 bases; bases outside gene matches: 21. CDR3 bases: TGTGCCATCAGCGAACACACTCCCGGACTAGCGGGAGACTTGCGTGGGGAGCTGTTTTTT. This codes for CAISEHTPGLAGDLRGELFF.

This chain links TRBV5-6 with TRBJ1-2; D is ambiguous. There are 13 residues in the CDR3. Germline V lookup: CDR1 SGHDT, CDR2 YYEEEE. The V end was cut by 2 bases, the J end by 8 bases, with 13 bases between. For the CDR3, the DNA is TGTGCCAGCAGCTTTAATGAAAGGAGAGGCTACACCTTC. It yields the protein CASSFNERRGYTF.

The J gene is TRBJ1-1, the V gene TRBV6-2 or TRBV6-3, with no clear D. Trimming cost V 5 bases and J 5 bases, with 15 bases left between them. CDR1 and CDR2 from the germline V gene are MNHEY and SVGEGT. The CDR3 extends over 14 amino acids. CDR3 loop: CASSASLDGTEAFF. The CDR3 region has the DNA TGTGCCAGCAGTGCTAGTTTAGACGGGACTGAAGCTTTCTTT.

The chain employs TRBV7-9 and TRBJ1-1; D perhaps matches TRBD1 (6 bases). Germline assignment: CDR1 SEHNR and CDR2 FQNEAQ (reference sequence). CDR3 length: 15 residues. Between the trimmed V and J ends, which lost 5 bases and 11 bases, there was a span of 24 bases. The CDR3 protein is CASSPSGQIHPEAFF. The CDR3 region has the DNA TGTGCCAGCAGCCCTTCAGGACAGATACATCCAGAGGCTTTCTTT.

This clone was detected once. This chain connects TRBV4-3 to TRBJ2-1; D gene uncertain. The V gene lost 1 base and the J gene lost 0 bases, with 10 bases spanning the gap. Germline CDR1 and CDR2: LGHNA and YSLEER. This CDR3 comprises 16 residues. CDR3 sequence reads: CASSQGLRSSYNEQFF. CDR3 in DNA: TGCGCCAGCAGCCAAGGGTTACGTAGCTCCTACAATGAGCAGTTCTTC.

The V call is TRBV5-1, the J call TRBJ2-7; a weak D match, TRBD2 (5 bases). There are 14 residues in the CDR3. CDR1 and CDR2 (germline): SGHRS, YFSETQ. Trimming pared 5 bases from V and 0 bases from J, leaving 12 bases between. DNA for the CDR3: TGCGCCAGCAGAGTGGGAGCTAGCTCCTACGAGCAGTACTTC. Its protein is CASRVGASSYEQYF.

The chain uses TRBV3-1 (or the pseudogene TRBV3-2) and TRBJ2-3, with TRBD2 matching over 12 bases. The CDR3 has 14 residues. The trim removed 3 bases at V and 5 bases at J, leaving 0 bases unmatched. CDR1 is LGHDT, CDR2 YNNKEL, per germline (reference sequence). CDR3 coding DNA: TGTGCCAGCAGCCAGGGACTAGCGGGAGATACGCAGTATTTT. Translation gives CASSQGLAGDTQYF.

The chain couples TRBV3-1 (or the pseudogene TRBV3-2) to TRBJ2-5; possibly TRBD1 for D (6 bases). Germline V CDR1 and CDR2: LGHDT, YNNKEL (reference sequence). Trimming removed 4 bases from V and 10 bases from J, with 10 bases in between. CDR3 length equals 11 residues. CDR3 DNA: TGTGCCAGCAGCCCCCGGGACATCCAGTACTTC. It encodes CASSPRDIQYF.

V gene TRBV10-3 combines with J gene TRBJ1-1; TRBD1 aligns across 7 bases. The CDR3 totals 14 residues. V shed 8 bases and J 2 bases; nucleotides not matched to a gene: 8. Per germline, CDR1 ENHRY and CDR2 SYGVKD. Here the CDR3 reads CAIALQGSNTEAFF. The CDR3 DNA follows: TGTGCCATCGCCTTACAGGGGAGTAACACTGAAGCTTTCTTT.

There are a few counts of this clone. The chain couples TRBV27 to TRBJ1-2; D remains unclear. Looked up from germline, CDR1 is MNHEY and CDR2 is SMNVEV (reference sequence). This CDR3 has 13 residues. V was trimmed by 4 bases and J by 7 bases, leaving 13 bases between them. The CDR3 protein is CASSSTGSRGYTF. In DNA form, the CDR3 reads TGTGCCAGCAGTTCTACGGGGTCGCGTGGCTACACCTTC.

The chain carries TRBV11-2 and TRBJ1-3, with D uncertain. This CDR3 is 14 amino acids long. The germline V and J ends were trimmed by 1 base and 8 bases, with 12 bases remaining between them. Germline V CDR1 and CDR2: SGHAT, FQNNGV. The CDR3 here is CASSLAGGFDTIYF. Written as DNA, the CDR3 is TGTGCCAGCAGCTTAGCGGGAGGCTTCGACACCATATATTTT.

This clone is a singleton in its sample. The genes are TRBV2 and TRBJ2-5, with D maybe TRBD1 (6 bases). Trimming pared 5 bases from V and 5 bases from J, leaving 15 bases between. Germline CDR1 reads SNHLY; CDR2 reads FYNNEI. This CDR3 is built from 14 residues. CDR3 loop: CASSTGSGQETQYF. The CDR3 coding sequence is TGTGCCAGCAGTACAGGGAGTGGGCAGGAGACCCAGTACTTC. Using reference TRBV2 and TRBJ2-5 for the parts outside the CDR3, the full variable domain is EPEVTQTPSHQVTQMGQEVILRCVPISNHLYFYWYRQILGQKVEFLVSFYNNEISEKSEIFDDQFSVERPDGSNFTLKIRSTKLEDSAMYFCASSTGSGQETQYFGPGTRLLVL.